This record concerns one TCR beta chain sequence. Which antigen it targets is not known. No base-level quality is on record; no much larger clone is a single base apart. These data belong to a study of blood T cell repertoires in COVID-19 (dated by TCRdb to 2018 to 2020). Turning to the overall study: Collaborator samples came from the United States, Italy and Spain and covered acute and convalescent phases of COVID-19. The repertoires were made available in a free public database intended to serve as a resource for research on the immune response to SARS-CoV-2. Subjects who had been exposed to COVID-19, were actively infected with it, or had recovered from it provided the deeply sampled blood TCRbeta repertoires that made up the dataset. Sample metadata almost always included a de-identified subject ID, COVID-19 status, age in years and sex. Where HLA class I and class II types were available, the types were taken from metadata supplied by the sample provider, not from assay-based typing. The prospective study material was composed of cDNA or gDNA derived from T cells, B-cell-depleted T cells, or PBMCs. The samples were drawn from the first 160 participants of the ongoing ImmuneRACE study and from some 1,300 subjects provided by 6 global collaborators.

Collaborating institutions collected whole blood in K2EDTA tubes following their own protocols. For TCRbeta analysis, collaborator samples were shipped as frozen whole blood, as isolated PBMCs, or as DNA extracted from either sample type. The immunoSEQ Assay, a bias-controlled multiplex PCR, was used to amplify TCRbeta CDR3 regions from genomic DNA. The authors' analysis ran thus. Within the assay, amplification of reference gene primers was used to estimate how many nucleated cells each sample contained. To quantify the absolute abundance of each unique TCRbeta CDR3 rearrangement, sequence reads were collapsed and filtered. Productive Simpson clonality was computed per sample as the square root of Simpson's diversity index over productive rearrangements. TCRdb's version of the immuneACCESS table is confined to in-frame rearrangements and falls short of the full clone set. An unresolved V gene accounts for under half of the shortfall where checked; the remainder is of unknown origin. D and trimming were read from the DNA, whereas the V and J calls and clone size are those reported in that table. In all, the sample holds about 150,000 clones, and roughly nine tenths of those were seen once. 0.55% of the sample rests with the top ten.

Study-wide findings and limitations: The amount of clinical and demographic metadata varied by source and participant and was provided uncurated.

Inclusive of the bounding cysteine and phenylalanine, the CDR3 is 15 residues long. The DNA shown is the 45-base CDR3, in frame from base 1. V gives up 4 bases and J gives up 5 bases, and the segment between their germline ends measures 17 bases. From a lookup of the germline V gene, CDR1 and CDR2 are SGHRS and YFSETQ. The sequenced sample was peripheral blood. The sequence was obtained from a man aged 50 to 59 with acute or convalescent COVID-19. This receptor chain uses TRBV5-1 and TRBJ2-3; a tentative D call is TRBD2 (6 bases match). The CDR3 region has the sequence CASSPGTGLKDTQYF. Here is the DNA: TGCGCCAGCAGCCCCGGGACTGGCTTGAAAGATACGCAGTATTTT.